Below are 18 T cell receptor beta chains sequenced from a single sample in a study of cytomegalovirus exposure and HLA in healthy donors. Primers included in the PCR were 60 Vbeta and 13 Jbeta primers. This table comes from immunoSEQ multiplex PCR, and its TCRdb copy is limited to in-frame clones, with some not included. The repertoire has roughly 120,000 clones, around 78% of them found once; the top ten carry roughly 4%. Sequenced sample: PBMCs. These receptors all stem from a man aged 35 to 55 in good health and CMV-seronegative.

The V gene is TRBV21-1, the J gene TRBJ1-3. TRBV21-1 is given as a pseudogene. This CDR3 contains 15 residues. CDR3 in amino acids: CASGSILGILNTIYF. The CDR3, as DNA: TGTGCCAGCGGAAGCATCCTCGGGATCCTAAACACCATATATTTT.

In its sample, this clone was seen a few times. V is TRBV7-2 and J is TRBJ1-5; TRBD1 might be the D (6 bases). Germline loops: CDR1 SGHTA, CDR2 FQGNSA. CDR3 length: 15 amino acids. Trimming stripped 6 bases from V and 0 bases from J, with 12 bases between. CDR3 in amino acids: CASSPTGYSNQPQHF. For the CDR3, the DNA is TGTGCCAGCAGTCCGACAGGATATAGCAATCAGCCCCAGCATTTT.

This clone showed up just once. The chain employs TRBV18 and TRBJ1-1; D is uncertain. With 2 bases removed from V and 0 bases from J, the gap between germline ends came to 25 bases. Germline assignment: CDR1 KGHSH and CDR2 LQKENI. The CDR3 is made up of 20 amino acids. For the CDR3, the DNA is TGTGCCAGCTCACCAACGGCAAGGAGCACCGCCTTCCACATGAACACTGAAGCTTTCTTT. This codes for CASSPTARSTAFHMNTEAFF.

This clone was seen a single time. The V call is TRBV6-4, the J call TRBJ1-1; D unclear. Per germline, CDR1 MRHNA and CDR2 SNTAGT. Trimming removed 6 bases from V and 2 bases from J, with 16 bases in between. The length of the CDR3 is 15 residues. CDR3: CASRPRMGRNTEAFF. Written as DNA, the CDR3 is TGTGCCAGCAGACCTAGGATGGGGAGAAACACTGAAGCTTTCTTT.

This clone has more than one count but fewer than ten. The chain uses TRBV28 and TRBJ2-1; weak D call: TRBD1 (6 bases). The CDR3 length is 12 residues. With 4 bases removed from V and 7 bases from J, the gap between germline ends came to 8 bases. The germline gives CDR1 MDHEN, CDR2 SYDVKM. CDR3 in amino acids: CASSYRVNEQFF. The DNA of the CDR3 is TGTGCCAGCAGTTACAGGGTTAATGAGCAGTTCTTC.

A few counts support this clone. This CDR3 is CASSLESRVLYGYTF. In DNA form, the CDR3 reads TGTGCCAGCAGTTTAGAATCCAGGGTTCTCTATGGCTACACCTTC. This sequence joins TRBV28 and TRBJ1-2; D may be TRBD1 (5 bases). Deletions cut 2 bases from V and 4 bases from J, with 14 bases between. In germline, CDR1 is MDHEN, CDR2 SYDVKM. The CDR3 has 15 residues.

V and J are TRBV18 and TRBJ1-6; no reliable D call. In germline, CDR1 is KGHSH, CDR2 LQKENI. CDR3 length equals 18 residues. The V and J ends lost 2 bases and 5 bases respectively, with 19 bases between them. The CDR3 nucleotides read TGTGCCAGCTCACCAGAACAACCTAGGTCTCGGGATAATTCACCCCTCCACTTT. Translated: CASSPEQPRSRDNSPLHF.

V is TRBV28 and J is TRBJ1-5; 7 bases match TRBD1. Trimming at V came to 3 bases and at J to 6 bases, leaving 14 bases not matched to a gene. CDR1 MDHEN and CDR2 SYDVKM come from the germline V gene. This CDR3 is 17 amino acids long. CDR3 DNA sequence: TGTGCCAGCAGTTTTCCCGGGGTGACAGGGTACCGTCAGCCCCAGCATTTT. This codes for CASSFPGVTGYRQPQHF.

V is TRBV6-5 and J is TRBJ1-4; D gene uncertain. This CDR3 contains 11 residues. Germline V gene data show CDR1 as MNHEY and CDR2 as SVGAGI. The V gene lost 10 bases and the J gene lost 6 bases, with 9 bases spanning the gap. The CDR3 sequence is CATKRDEKLFF. The CDR3 DNA sequence: TGTGCCACAAAGAGAGATGAAAAACTGTTTTTT.

This chain joins TRBV2 and TRBJ1-2, with unresolved D. The ends were cut back, 6 bases at V and 7 bases at J, with 15 bases in the middle. From germline, CDR1 is SNHLY and CDR2 FYNNEI. The CDR3 spans 13 residues. The CDR3 DNA is TGTGCCAGCAGGAGGGTCCTGTTAATTGGCTACACCTTC. Residues: CASRRVLLIGYTF.

This chain joins TRBV7-2 and TRBJ2-3; D unclear. Germline CDR1 and CDR2: SGHTA and FQGNSA. The CDR3 is 15 residues long. The V and J ends lost 0 bases and 0 bases respectively, with 7 bases between them. CDR3 bases: TGTGCCAGCAGCTTAGCCCCGACTAGCACAGATACGCAGTATTTT. Its protein is CASSLAPTSTDTQYF.

The chain carries TRBV7-2 and TRBJ2-1, with TRBD1 matching 10 bases. V shed 6 bases, J shed 7 bases, and the junction held 6 bases outside the gene matches. Germline CDR1 and CDR2: SGHTA and FQGNSA. The CDR3 consists of 14 residues. The CDR3 nucleotides are TGTGCCAGCAGATTGACAGGGGGCGCAAATGAGCAGTTCTTC. Its protein product is CASRLTGGANEQFF.

CDR3 in DNA: TGTGCCAGCAGCCTCCGCTCCTACAATGAGCAGTTCTTC. It codes for CASSLRSYNEQFF. The chain uses TRBV2 and TRBJ2-1; D call uncertain. V dropped 6 bases and J dropped 0 bases, with 6 bases sitting between them. The germline CDR1 and CDR2 sequences are SNHLY and FYNNEI. The CDR3 runs to 13 residues. Drawing the rest from reference TRBV2 and TRBJ2-1, the complete variable domain is EPEVTQTPSHQVTQMGQEVILRCVPISNHLYFYWYRQILGQKVEFLVSFYNNEISEKSEIFDDQFSVERPDGSNFTLKIRSTKLEDSAMYFCASSLRSYNEQFFGPGTRLTVL.

V and J are TRBV6-5 and TRBJ1-5, with 10 nucleotides matching TRBD1. The V gene's germline CDR1 is MNHEY and CDR2 SVGAGI. This CDR3 has 16 amino acids. V lost 4 bases and J lost 0; bases outside the gene matches: 3. CDR3 sequence (DNA): TGTGCCAGCAGTTCCCGACAGGGGGCTAGCAATCAGCCCCAGCATTTT. As protein: CASSSRQGASNQPQHF.

About this clone: Germline is not matched at one junction end, which may reflect a read error. The gene calls are TRBV19 and TRBJ2-7; D may be TRBD1 (6 bases). Germline assignment: CDR1 LNHDA and CDR2 SQIVND (reference sequence). The CDR3 loop spans 13 amino acids. The DNA for the CDR3 is TGTGCCAGTAGTTTAGACAGGTACTACGAGCAGTACTTC. The encoded protein is CASSLDRYYEQYF.

The chain has TRBV27 and TRBJ2-1; TRBD2 aligns across 9 bases. Germline-derived CDR1 and CDR2 are MNHEY and SMNVEV (reference sequence). V lost 3 bases and J lost 3; bases outside the gene matches: 6. This CDR3 contains 16 residues. CDR3 sequence (DNA): TGTGCCAGCAGTTTTCGGCTAGCGGGAAGCTACAATGAGCAGTTCTTC. This sequence encodes CASSFRLAGSYNEQFF.

In its sample, this clone was seen once. The gene calls are TRBV7-3 and TRBJ2-5; possible D gene TRBD1, 6 bases. There are 15 residues in the CDR3. Trimming removed 4 bases from V and 3 bases from J, with 15 bases in between. In germline, CDR1 is SGHTA, CDR2 FQGTGA. The DNA of the CDR3 is TGTGCCAGCAGCTCCCGAAAGGGGGACAAAGAGACCCAGTACTTC. Translated, it gives CASSSRKGDKETQYF.

J is TRBJ2-5 and V is TRBV19, with a weak D call TRBD2 (6 bases). Trimming pared 3 bases from V and 2 bases from J, leaving 10 bases between. The CDR3 has 14 residues. CDR1 is LNHDA and CDR2 is SQIVND in the germline V gene (reference sequence). DNA for the CDR3: TGTGCCAGTAGTATTTGGGGGGTTCAAGAGACCCAGTACTTC. Translating it yields CASSIWGVQETQYF.